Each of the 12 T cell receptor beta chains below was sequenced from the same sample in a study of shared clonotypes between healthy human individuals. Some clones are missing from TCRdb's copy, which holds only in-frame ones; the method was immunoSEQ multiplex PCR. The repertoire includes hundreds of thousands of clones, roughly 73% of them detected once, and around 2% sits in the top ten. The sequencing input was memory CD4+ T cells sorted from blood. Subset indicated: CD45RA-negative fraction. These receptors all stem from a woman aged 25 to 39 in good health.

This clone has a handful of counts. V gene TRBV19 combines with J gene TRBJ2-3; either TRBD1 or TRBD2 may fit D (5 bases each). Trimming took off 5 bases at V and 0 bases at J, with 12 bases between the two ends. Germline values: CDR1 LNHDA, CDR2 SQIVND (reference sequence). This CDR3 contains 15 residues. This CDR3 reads CASSLGRGSTDTQYF. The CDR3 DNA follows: TGTGCCAGTAGTTTGGGACGGGGAAGCACAGATACGCAGTATTTT. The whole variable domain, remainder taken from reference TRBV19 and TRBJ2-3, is DGGITQSPKYLFRKEGQNVTLSCEQNLNHDAMYWYRQDPGQGLRLIYYSQIVNDFQKGDIAEGYSVSREKKESFPLTVTSAQKNPTAFYLCASSLGRGSTDTQYFGPGTRLTVL.

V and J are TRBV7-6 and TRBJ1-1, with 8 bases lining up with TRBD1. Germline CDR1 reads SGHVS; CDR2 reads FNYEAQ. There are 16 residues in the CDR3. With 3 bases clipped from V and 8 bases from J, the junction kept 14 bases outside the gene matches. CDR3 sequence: CASSLPWGDRLVEAFF. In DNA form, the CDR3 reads TGTGCCAGCAGCTTGCCGTGGGGGGACAGGTTAGTGGAAGCTTTCTTT.

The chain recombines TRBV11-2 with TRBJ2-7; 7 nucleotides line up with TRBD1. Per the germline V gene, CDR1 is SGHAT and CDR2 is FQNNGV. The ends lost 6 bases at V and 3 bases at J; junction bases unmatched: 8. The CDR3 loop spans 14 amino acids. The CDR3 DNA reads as TGTGCCAGCAGTTATGGACAGGAGGACTACGAGCAGTACTTC. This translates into CASSYGQEDYEQYF.

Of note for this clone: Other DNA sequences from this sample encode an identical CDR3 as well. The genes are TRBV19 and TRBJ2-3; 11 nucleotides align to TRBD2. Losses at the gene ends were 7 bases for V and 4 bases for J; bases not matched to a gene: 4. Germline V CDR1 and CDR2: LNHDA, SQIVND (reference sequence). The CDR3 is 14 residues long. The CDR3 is CASNSGRGADTQYF. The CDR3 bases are TGTGCCAGTAATAGCGGGAGGGGGGCAGATACGCAGTATTTT.

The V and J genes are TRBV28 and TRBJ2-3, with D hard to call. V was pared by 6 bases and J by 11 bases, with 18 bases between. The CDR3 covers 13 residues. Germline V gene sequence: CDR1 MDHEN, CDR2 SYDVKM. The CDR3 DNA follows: TGTGCCAGCAGGCCTGAACTAAAGGGTGGGCAGTATTTT. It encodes CASRPELKGGQYF.

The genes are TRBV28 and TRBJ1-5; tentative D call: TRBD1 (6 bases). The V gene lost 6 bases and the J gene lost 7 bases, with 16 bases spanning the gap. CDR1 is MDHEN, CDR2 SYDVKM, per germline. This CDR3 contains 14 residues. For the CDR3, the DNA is TGTGCCAGCAGCTTCGGACAGACTGGGCAGCCCCAGCATTTT. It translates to CASSFGQTGQPQHF.

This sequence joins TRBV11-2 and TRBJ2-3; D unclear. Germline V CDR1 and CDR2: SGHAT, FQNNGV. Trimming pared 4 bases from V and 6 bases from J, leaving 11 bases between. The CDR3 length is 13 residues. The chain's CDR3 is CASSSRVADTQYF. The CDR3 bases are TGTGCCAGCAGCTCCCGGGTAGCCGATACGCAGTATTTT.

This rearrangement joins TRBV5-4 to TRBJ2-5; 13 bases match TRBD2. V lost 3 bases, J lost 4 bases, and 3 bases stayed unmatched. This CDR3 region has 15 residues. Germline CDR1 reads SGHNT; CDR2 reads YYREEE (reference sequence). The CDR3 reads CASSSRTSGRETQYF. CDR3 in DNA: TGTGCCAGCAGCTCACGGACTAGCGGGAGAGAGACCCAGTACTTC.

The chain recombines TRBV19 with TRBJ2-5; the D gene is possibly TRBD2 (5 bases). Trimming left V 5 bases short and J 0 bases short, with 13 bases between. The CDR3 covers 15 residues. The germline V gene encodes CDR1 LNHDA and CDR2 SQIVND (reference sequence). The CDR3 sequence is CASSFDRRNQETQYF. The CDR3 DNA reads TGTGCCAGTAGTTTTGACCGGAGGAACCAAGAGACCCAGTACTTC.

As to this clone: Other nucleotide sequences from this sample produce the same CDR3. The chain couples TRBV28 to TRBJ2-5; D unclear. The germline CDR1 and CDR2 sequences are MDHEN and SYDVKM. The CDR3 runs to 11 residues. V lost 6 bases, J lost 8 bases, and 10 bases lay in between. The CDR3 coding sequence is TGTGCCAGCAGCCTGGTTGGAACCCAGTACTTC. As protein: CASSLVGTQYF.

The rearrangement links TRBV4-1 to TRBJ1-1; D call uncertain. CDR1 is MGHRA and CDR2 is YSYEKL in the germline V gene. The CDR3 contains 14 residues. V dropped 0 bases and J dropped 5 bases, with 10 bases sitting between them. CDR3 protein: CASSQDPSLTEAFF. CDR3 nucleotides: TGCGCCAGCAGCCAAGACCCCTCTCTGACTGAAGCTTTCTTT.

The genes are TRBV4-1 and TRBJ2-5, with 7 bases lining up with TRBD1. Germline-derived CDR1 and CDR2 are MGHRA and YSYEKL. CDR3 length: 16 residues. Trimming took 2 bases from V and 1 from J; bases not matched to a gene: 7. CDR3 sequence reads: CASSQSGDSPQETQYF. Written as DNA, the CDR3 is TGCGCCAGCAGCCAATCTGGGGACAGCCCCCAAGAGACCCAGTACTTC.